These T cell receptor beta chains were read from a single sample in a study of T-cell reconstitution after alpha-beta-depleted transplantation in children. TCRdb redid the calling of the PCR reads with MiXCR, one entry per CDR3 protein. This sample has 600,000 or so distinct CDR3 sequences; 20% to 25% occur once, and the top ten carry roughly 14%. The sample consisted of PBMCs, mostly from graft donor cells, taken 360 days after TCRalphabeta/CD19-depleted stem cell transplant. These receptors came from a boy less than two years old who had a stem cell transplant for acute myeloid leukemia, so the T cells may come from the graft donor. The CDR3 runs from the conserved cysteine through the conserved F or W. Fields, in order: clone size, V gene, J gene, CDR3 protein. Size is stated for part of the rows, as once, few or many counts, or as a class when the clone is expanded.

>-|TRBV3-1|TRBJ1-5
CASSPGTGSHQPQHF
>-|TRBV12-3/TRBV12-4|TRBJ1-1
CVIGGAMNTEAFF
>few|TRBV12-3/TRBV12-4|TRBJ2-7
CASSNRLSEQYF
>-|TRBV7-8|TRBJ2-5
CASSPSDFQETQYF
>-|TRBV6-2/TRBV6-3|TRBJ2-7
CASSQGPTAYF
>-|TRBV20-1|TRBJ2-2
CSASLGTGELFF
>-|TRBV7-2|TRBJ2-5
CASSSWTAETQYF
>many|TRBV12-3/TRBV12-4|TRBJ2-4
CASSRDRPNIQYF
>many|TRBV6-5|TRBJ2-4
CASSYLGLLAKNIQYF
>few|TRBV6-1|TRBJ1-5
CASLPGWGNQPQHF
>few|TRBV6-2/TRBV6-3|TRBJ2-7
CASAGVLSYEQYF
>few|TRBV19|TRBJ2-6
CATSGDRPLSGANVLTF
>few|TRBV12-3/TRBV12-4|TRBJ2-1
CASSSRLAGSSYNEQFF
>-|TRBV20-1|TRBJ1-5
CSVPGIWEPQHF
>-|TRBV20-1|TRBJ2-1
CSARSRVRGGPINEQFF
>-|TRBV5-1|TRBJ2-5
CASSYGQGFEETQYF
>-|TRBV19|TRBJ1-6
CASSIAGQRHSPLHF
>few|TRBV20-1|TRBJ1-2
CSARKGSYGYTF
>-|TRBV27|TRBJ1-2
CASSLRQGDGGYTF
>-|TRBV15|TRBJ2-4
CATAPLPGLAKNIQYF
>many|TRBV13|TRBJ2-6
CAIQNRDSDVQAGANVLTF
>-|TRBV20-1|TRBJ1-5
CSASRAYSNQPQHF